These 28 T cell receptor beta chains originate from one sample sequenced in a study of blood T cell repertoires in COVID-19 (dated by TCRdb to 2018 to 2020). The library was made by the immunoSEQ multiplex PCR assay. TCRdb obtained this table from immuneACCESS and retained in-frame rearrangements with V and J assigned. These tables miss some clones; where compared with another copy, unresolved V genes account for less than half of the shortfall, and the remainder is unexplained. The sample table lists 120,000 or so clones, approximately 86% of them with a count of one. The ten top clones hold 0.88% of the sample. The sample comprised peripheral blood. The receptor set was obtained from a woman aged 50 to 65 with active or convalescent COVID-19.

A single count supports this clone. This chain links TRBV29-1 with TRBJ2-1, with TRBD2 matching 7 bases. The germline CDR1 and CDR2 sequences are SQVTM and ANQGSEA. The CDR3 consists of 14 residues. This CDR3 reads CSESPGGSYNEQFF. CDR3 nucleotide sequence: TGCAGTGAATCACCGGGGGGTTCCTACAATGAGCAGTTCTTC.

The chain is built from TRBV2 and TRBJ2-3, with 10 bases identical to TRBD2. The germline V gene has CDR1 SNHLY and CDR2 FYNNEI. This CDR3 is built from 15 residues. Trimming took 6 bases from V and 3 from J; bases not matched to a gene: 6. In DNA, the CDR3 is TGTGCCAGCAGCTTAGCGGGAGGAGGGACAGATACGCAGTATTTT. Amino acid sequence: CASSLAGGGTDTQYF.

The sample holds a few counts of this clone. This chain's CDR3 is CASSFSDRGYEQYF. For the CDR3, the DNA is TGTGCCAGCAGTTTTTCGGACAGGGGATACGAGCAGTACTTC. This chain joins TRBV28 and TRBJ2-7, with TRBD1 matching 9 bases. Losses at the gene ends were 3 bases for V and 4 bases for J; bases not matched to a gene: 4. This CDR3 contains 14 residues. Germline V CDR1 and CDR2: MDHEN, SYDVKM.

This clone has a single count. This chain links TRBV10-2 with TRBJ2-5, with D hard to call. This CDR3 spans 13 amino acids. The V gene lost 7 bases and the J gene lost 5 bases, with 14 bases spanning the gap. Germline lookup yields CDR1 WSHSY and CDR2 SAAADI. CDR3 coding DNA: TGCGCCAGCATAGAGAATAGCCGGGAGACCCAGTACTTC. It encodes CASIENSRETQYF.

The CDR3 spells CASRQNRGPTGELFF. The CDR3 DNA is TGTGCCAGCAGACAGAACAGGGGGCCCACCGGGGAGCTGTTTTTT. The chain is built from TRBV7-9 and TRBJ2-2; 9 bases map to TRBD1. The CDR3 consists of 15 residues. V was pared by 6 bases and J by 4 bases, with 6 bases of the junction left unmatched. Germline CDR1 reads SEHNR; CDR2 reads FQNEAQ (reference sequence).

CDR3: CAIQKNSNQPQHF. The CDR3 DNA reads as TGTGCCATCCAGAAGAATAGCAATCAGCCCCAGCATTTT. V usage is TRBV10-3 and J usage is TRBJ1-5, with D uncertain. Trimming removed 8 bases at V and 0 bases at J, with 8 bases between. Germline V lookup: CDR1 ENHRY, CDR2 SYGVKD. The CDR3 spans 13 residues.

V is TRBV19 and J is TRBJ1-4; no reliable D call. The V gene's germline CDR1 is LNHDA and CDR2 SQIVND (reference sequence). The CDR3 runs 13 residues. Trimming stripped 7 bases from V and 4 bases from J, with 10 bases between. For the CDR3, the DNA is TGTGCCAGTAAATATACAGTTAATGAAAAACTGTTTTTT. It is translated as CASKYTVNEKLFF.

V usage is TRBV7-8 and J usage is TRBJ2-1; TRBD1 is a possible D gene (6 bases). Germline CDR1 reads SGHVS; CDR2 reads FQNEAQ. The CDR3 consists of 16 residues. The V end was cut by 1 base, the J end by 4 bases, with 14 bases between. The CDR3 protein is CASSLVGQGIYNEQFF. CDR3 in DNA: TGTGCCAGCAGCTTAGTAGGGCAGGGGATTTACAATGAGCAGTTCTTC.

This clone is a singleton in its sample. This rearrangement joins TRBV30 to TRBJ2-1; 10 nucleotides line up with TRBD2. CDR3 size: 13 residues. The J segment lost 10 bases and the V segment lost 5 bases, leaving 8 bases of the junction unmatched. CDR1 is GTSNPN, CDR2 SVGIG, per germline (reference sequence). CDR3 region: CAWEAGGPREQFF. CDR3 coding DNA: TGTGCCTGGGAAGCGGGAGGGCCGAGAGAGCAGTTCTTC.

The V gene is TRBV2, the J gene TRBJ2-2; D possibly corresponds to TRBD2 (5 bases). This CDR3 contains 13 residues. The V and J ends lost 9 bases and 8 bases respectively, with 16 bases between them. CDR1 and CDR2 from the germline V gene are SNHLY and FYNNEI. The CDR3 coding sequence is TGTGCCAGGGCCAGCGCCGGAGGTGGGGAGCTGTTTTTT. The encoded protein is CARASAGGGELFF.

This chain connects TRBV7-3 to TRBJ2-4; D is possibly TRBD2 (5 bases). Trimming stripped 2 bases from V and 5 bases from J, with 7 bases between. Germline V gene lookup returns CDR1 SGHTA and CDR2 FQGTGA. This CDR3 spans 13 amino acids. CDR3 residues: CASSLSSQNIQYF. DNA for the CDR3: TGTGCCAGCAGCTTATCTAGCCAAAACATTCAGTACTTC.

Concerning this clone itself: A read error may produce the germline difference seen at one junction end. V usage is TRBV7-7 and J usage is TRBJ2-5, with D possibly TRBD2 on 6 matching bases. CDR3 length: 15 amino acids. Germline lookup yields CDR1 SSHAT and CDR2 FNYEAQ (reference sequence). DNA for the CDR3: TGTGCTAGCAGCTTAGTGGCTAGCGACCAAGAGACCCAGTACTTC. It yields the protein CASSLVASDQETQYF.

The V gene is TRBV4-1, the J gene TRBJ2-7, with 12 bases that match TRBD2. The junction had 7 bases not matched to a gene; V was cut back by 4 bases and J by 3 bases. Germline CDR1 reads MGHRA; CDR2 reads YSYEKL. The CDR3 totals 16 residues. This CDR3 is CASSLGGLAGYYEQYF. The CDR3 DNA follows: TGCGCCAGCAGCCTGGGAGGACTAGCGGGATACTACGAGCAGTACTTC.

The J gene is TRBJ2-3, the V gene TRBV18, with D hard to call. The CDR3 has 13 residues. CDR1 is KGHSH and CDR2 is LQKENI in the germline V gene. The germline V and J ends were trimmed by 0 bases and 3 bases, with 4 bases remaining between them. The CDR3 loop reads CASSPPATDTQYF. CDR3 in DNA: TGTGCCAGCTCACCACCAGCGACAGATACGCAGTATTTT.

The rearrangement uses TRBV7-9 and TRBJ2-1; TRBD1 matches 8 bases. Germline V gives CDR1 SEHNR, CDR2 FQNEAQ (reference sequence). CDR3 length: 17 amino acids. V was clipped by 3 bases and J by 1 base; unmatched bases: 8. This chain's CDR3 is CASSFPPGQESYNEQFF. CDR3 in DNA: TGTGCCAGCAGCTTCCCCCCGGGACAGGAGTCCTACAATGAGCAGTTCTTC.

This rearrangement joins TRBV21-1 to TRBJ1-5; the table's D call, TRBD1, has no DNA check behind it. TRBV21-1 is designated a pseudogene. This CDR3 spans 19 amino acids. The CDR3 DNA sequence: TGTGCCAGCAGCCCACCCCGGAAAACAGGGGAAGGGGGTAATCAGCCCCAGCATTTT. Protein sequence: CASSPPRKTGEGGNQPQHF.

The sample holds a few counts of this clone. V is TRBV7-9 and J is TRBJ1-4, with 8 positions matching TRBD1. Germline lookup yields CDR1 SEHNR and CDR2 FQNEAQ (reference sequence). V was pared by 1 base and J by 4 bases, with 5 bases of the junction left unmatched. This CDR3 has 16 residues. The DNA for the CDR3 is TGTGCCAGCAGCTTAGGGGACAGGACCTATAATGAAAAACTGTTTTTT. Translated, it gives CASSLGDRTYNEKLFF.

CDR3 sequence (DNA): TGTGCCAGCAGTCTTCGGACAGGAGAGAATTCACCCCTCCACTTT. Amino acid sequence: CASSLRTGENSPLHF. The chain is built from TRBV2 and TRBJ1-6, with TRBD1 matching 7 bases. The J segment lost 7 bases and the V segment lost 5 bases, leaving 8 bases of the junction unmatched. This CDR3 has 15 residues. The germline CDR1 and CDR2 sequences are SNHLY and FYNNEI.

J is TRBJ1-3 and V is TRBV28, with D unresolved. Per germline, CDR1 MDHEN and CDR2 SYDVKM. CDR3 length: 13 residues. V shed 5 bases and J shed 2 bases, with 7 bases lying between them. The CDR3 here is CASSKEAGNTIYF. The CDR3 DNA is TGTGCCAGCAGTAAGGAGGCTGGAAACACCATATATTTT.

This chain uses TRBV5-1 with TRBJ2-1; a weak D match, TRBD1 (6 bases). CDR1 SGHRS and CDR2 YFSETQ come from the germline V gene. With 4 bases removed from V and 14 bases from J, the gap between germline ends came to 22 bases. CDR3 size: 14 residues. The CDR3 coding sequence is TGCGCCAGCAGCCTCGAAGCAGGGGCGTCGAAAAAGTTCTTC. It codes for CASSLEAGASKKFF.

The chain combines TRBV28 with TRBJ1-4, with 7 bases identical to TRBD1. The V segment lost 10 bases and the J segment 3 bases; nucleotides outside the gene matches: 5. The CDR3 length is 13 residues. Looked up from germline, CDR1 is MDHEN and CDR2 is SYDVKM. DNA for the CDR3: TGTGCCATCGGGACAGTCGCTAATGAAAAACTGTTTTTT. Its protein product is CAIGTVANEKLFF.

This chain uses TRBV6-2 or TRBV6-3 with TRBJ2-7; 7 bases are a match to TRBD1. The V gene's germline CDR1 is MNHEY and CDR2 SVGEGT. The J segment lost 4 bases and the V segment lost 2 bases, leaving 2 bases of the junction unmatched. The CDR3 totals 13 residues. CDR3 sequence reads: CASSYNRGYEQYF. The CDR3 nucleotides are TGTGCCAGCAGTTACAACAGGGGTTACGAGCAGTACTTC.

The chain employs TRBV19 and TRBJ2-2; 12 bases are shared with TRBD2. The CDR3 length is 17 residues. Germline CDR1 reads LNHDA; CDR2 reads SQIVND (reference sequence). The J segment lost 2 bases and the V segment lost 3 bases, leaving 4 bases of the junction unmatched. CDR3 loop: CASSIPSGRANTGELFF. The CDR3 region has the DNA TGTGCCAGTAGTATTCCTAGCGGGAGGGCCAACACCGGGGAGCTGTTTTTT.

V usage is TRBV21-1 and J usage is TRBJ2-3; the table's D call TRBD2 went unverified against the DNA. TRBV21-1 is a listed pseudogene. The CDR3 is 17 residues long. The CDR3 DNA is TGTGCCAGCAGTCTTGTCGGGCGAGCGGGAGGTATGAATACGCAGTATTTT. Its protein is CASSLVGRAGGMNTQYF.

This chain uses TRBV5-1 with TRBJ1-1; D might be TRBD1 (5 bases). The CDR3 has 14 residues. The germline V gene encodes CDR1 SGHRS and CDR2 YFSETQ. With 2 bases removed from V and 5 bases from J, the gap between germline ends came to 13 bases. DNA for the CDR3: TGCGCCAGCAGCTTAGGGCAGGGTGGGACTGAAGCTTTCTTT. Translating gives CASSLGQGGTEAFF.

The chain couples TRBV4-1 to TRBJ1-5; TRBD1 is a possible D gene (5 bases). The CDR3 extends over 16 amino acids. Trimming cost V 0 bases and J 7 bases, with 16 bases left between them. Germline-derived CDR1 and CDR2 are MGHRA and YSYEKL. CDR3: CASSQEHLGGSQPQHF. The CDR3, as DNA: TGCGCCAGCAGCCAAGAACATCTGGGGGGTAGCCAGCCCCAGCATTTT.

The V and J genes are TRBV5-6 and TRBJ2-1, with D possibly TRBD2 on 5 matching bases. Between the trimmed V and J ends, which lost 4 bases and 4 bases, there was a span of 9 bases. The germline gives CDR1 SGHDT, CDR2 YYEEEE. This CDR3 is built from 13 residues. For the CDR3, the DNA is TGTGCCAGCAGCCCGGACTCGTACAATGAGCAGTTCTTC. Translating it yields CASSPDSYNEQFF.

In its sample, this clone was seen once. The chain carries TRBV25-1 and TRBJ2-5; tentatively, D is TRBD2 (6 bases). The CDR3 is 15 amino acids. CDR1 and CDR2 (germline): MGHDK, SYGVNS. The V end was cut by 3 bases, the J end by 2 bases, with 13 bases between. The CDR3 nucleotides read TGTGCCAGCAGTGACCTCCCTGGGGGGCAAGAGACCCAGTACTTC. Protein sequence: CASSDLPGGQETQYF.